One T cell receptor (beta chain) is described in this entry. Its antigen is undetermined. Combining a sample-barcoded 5' primer with a J-beta primer mix, a second PCR ran for 7 to 11 cycles. TCRdb reprocessed the 5' RACE reads via MiXCR and lists one record per CDR3 protein. The sample carries some 1,500,000 distinct CDR3 sequences, approximately 43% recorded once. The germline V gene has CDR1 MGHRA and CDR2 YSYEKL. V was trimmed by 3 bases and J by 4 bases, leaving 18 bases between them. CDR3 length: 17 residues. The data were obtained in a study of blood T cells in healthy people across ages. Study observations and caveats: What prevented conclusive comparison of naive and antigen-experienced cells was that PBMCs were unsorted. Naive CD4+ cell counts and diversity both ran higher in long-lived than in aged donors. TCR beta diversity, measured per million T cells, fell in a roughly linear way with age.

Each individual donor underwent a draw of approximately 10 milliliters of peripheral blood. The source material was blood. This clonotype was obtained from a woman under 30 in good health. V is TRBV4-1 and J is TRBJ2-2; D call uncertain. CDR3 DNA sequence: TGCGCCAGCAGCCATCCCTCCGGATGGCGTTCCACCGGGGAGCTGTTTTTT. Translation gives CASSHPSGWRSTGELFF.